The 9 T cell receptor beta chains reported below all come from one sample, sequenced in a study of shared clonotypes between healthy human individuals (TCRdb year 2020). The method was the immunoSEQ multiplex PCR assay. The source is immuneACCESS, and TCRdb retained only in-frame sequences with V and J called. Part of the clones is not carried over; for the studies checked, unresolved V genes explain less than half of this, and the remainder is unexplained. The sample profile shows roughly 2 million clones; 85% to 95% of them were found once. The ten largest clones add up to roughly 0.13% of the sample. Specimen: naive CD4+ T cells sorted from blood. The sample's cell subset or site, from its label and the paper: CD45RA+ positively selected. These receptors came from a man aged 18 to 30 in good health.

The chain couples TRBV18 to TRBJ1-4, with a possible D match to TRBD1 (6 bases). Germline CDR1 and CDR2: KGHSH and LQKENI. The CDR3 is made up of 16 amino acids. Trimming removed 4 bases at V and 0 bases at J, with 12 bases between. In nucleotides, the CDR3 is TGTGCCAGCTCACACGGGACACCTGCAACTAATGAAAAACTGTTTTTT. This codes for CASSHGTPATNEKLFF.

The DNA of the CDR3 is TGTGCCAGCAGCTTACAACCTAATTCACCCCTCCACTTT. Encoded protein: CASSLQPNSPLHF. The genes are TRBV7-9 and TRBJ1-6; the D is unclear. The CDR3 sequence is 13 residues long. V dropped 2 bases and J dropped 6 bases, with 5 bases sitting between them. CDR1 is SEHNR, CDR2 FQNEAQ, per germline (reference sequence).

This chain connects TRBV15 to TRBJ2-3, with D possibly TRBD2 on 5 matching bases. The CDR3 is 16 amino acids. The V and J ends lost 0 bases and 0 bases respectively, with 10 bases between them. Looked up from germline, CDR1 is LNHNV and CDR2 is YYDKDF (reference sequence). CDR3 region: CATSRDRRDSTDTQYF. The CDR3 nucleotides are TGTGCCACCAGCAGAGATCGTCGGGATAGCACAGATACGCAGTATTTT.

The V gene is TRBV28, the J gene TRBJ2-7; 8 nucleotides agree with TRBD2. V lost 5 bases, J lost 13 bases, and 13 bases stayed unmatched. Per the germline V gene, CDR1 is MDHEN and CDR2 is SYDVKM. CDR3 length: 13 amino acids. CDR3 sequence (DNA): TGTGCCAGCAGTAAACCCGTTAGCGGGGCCCGATACTTC. The encoded protein is CASSKPVSGARYF.

The chain uses TRBV5-1 and TRBJ2-2; tentatively, D is TRBD2 (6 bases). The CDR3 is 16 amino acids. CDR1 and CDR2 from the germline V gene are SGHRS and YFSETQ. V was trimmed by 1 base and J by 2 bases, leaving 12 bases between them. The CDR3 loop is CASSLLRTINTGELFF. The CDR3 DNA follows: TGCGCCAGCAGCTTGCTACGGACTATAAACACCGGGGAGCTGTTTTTT.

The chain links TRBV7-3 to TRBJ2-7; D gene uncertain. This CDR3 is 14 amino acids long. V lost 2 bases and J 2 bases, leaving 10 bases between the germline ends. Germline values: CDR1 SGHTA, CDR2 FQGTGA. The CDR3, as DNA: TGTGCCAGCAGCTTAGCGCCCCCTACCTACGAGCAGTACTTC. It is translated as CASSLAPPTYEQYF.

The V gene is TRBV11-2, the J gene TRBJ2-1; TRBD1 is a possible D gene (6 bases). V gave up 4 bases and J gave up 1 base, with 17 bases separating them. Germline V lookup: CDR1 SGHAT, CDR2 FQNNGV. The CDR3 runs to 17 residues. The CDR3 coding sequence is TGTGCCAGCAGCTCACGGGAACAGGGTGGGTCCTACAATGAGCAGTTCTTC. This encodes CASSSREQGGSYNEQFF. Using reference TRBV11-2 and TRBJ2-1 for the parts outside the CDR3, the full variable domain is EAGVAQSPRYKIIEKRQSVAFWCNPISGHATLYWYQQILGQGPKLLIQFQNNGVVDDSQLPKDRFSAERLKGVDSTLKIQPAKLEDSAVYLCASSSREQGGSYNEQFFGPGTRLTVL.

CDR3 DNA: TGTGCCATCAGTGGAGGGGGGGCACGAGGAGAGACCCAGTACTTC. Translated, it gives CAISGGGARGETQYF. The rearrangement joins TRBV10-3 to TRBJ2-5; TRBD2 might be the D (7 bases). CDR1 and CDR2 (germline): ENHRY, SYGVKD. This CDR3 is 15 amino acids long. V was cut by 4 bases and J by 4 bases, with 16 bases left in between.

V gene TRBV5-1 combines with J gene TRBJ1-2, with D tentatively TRBD1 (5 bases). Trimming removed 1 base at V and 6 bases at J, with 13 bases between. Germline V gene sequence: CDR1 SGHRS, CDR2 YFSETQ. This CDR3 has 14 residues. In DNA, the CDR3 is TGCGCCAGCAGCTTGATGGGGGTTGGAGATGGCTACACCTTC. This sequence encodes CASSLMGVGDGYTF.